This T cell receptor (beta chain) stems from a study of cytomegalovirus exposure and HLA in healthy donors (dated by TCRdb to the late 2010s). With regard to the full study: In an earlier analysis of roughly 590 of the donors, 250 to 350 Gb of sequence data and 90 million to 130 million unique TCR beta sequences from about 190 million T cells were reported. An early release that covered more than 550 HLA-typed donors contained around 300 gigabases of sequencing data and 70 million to 100 million unique TCR sequences. Of the roughly 400 genotyped donors, 81% were placed in the genetic ancestry cluster associated with self-reported Caucasian donors. The study aimed to test whether signatures of past pathogen exposure could be identified by cataloging public T cell receptors. The study used immunosequencing to profile the T cell repertoires of 666 subjects and linked those repertoires to cytomegalovirus serostatus. Besides the first cohort of roughly 700 subjects, a separate validation cohort made up of 120 different subjects was used. To predict cytomegalovirus infection status, the study combined high-throughput TCR immunosequencing, statistical association of individual TCRs with disease status, and machine learning. To study patterns of TCR occurrence, a later analysis re-analyzed previously published TCR beta repertoires from 666 donors and added high-resolution HLA genotyping. Rather than drawing on any new phenotypic data, the later analysis identified candidate immune exposures from TCR beta sequences and the way those sequences occurred across donors. In an earlier analysis of 500 to 650 of the donors, high-throughput TCR beta sequencing was used to judge whether each TCR beta V gene segment behaved as functional or pseudogenic. Donor age, sex, ethnicity and CMV serostatus were compiled together with the repertoire data. A later genetic analysis used genome-wide SNP genotypes for about 65% of the 666 donors, treating that subset as a discovery cohort. Every repertoire in the discovery cohort had been generated on one and the same sequencing platform. HLA typing included class I and class II loci at four-digit resolution. Typing coverage differed by locus: A, B, C, DRB1 and DQB1 were typed in roughly 620-640 donors, DQA1 in about 560, DPA1 in 600 to 610, and DPB1 in 472. Several DR-DQ haplotypes were handled as single units for association and clustering because linkage in the cohort was strong. Among approximately 370 genotyped donors of the cohort, an average of around 250,000 unique TCR beta nucleotide sequences was sequenced per donor, of which about 19% were non-productive.

In total, 666 healthy bone marrow donors made up the cohort. Cohort members were all nominally healthy when sampled, although unrecorded immune exposures were likely present. The donor tested CMV seronegative and was one of the 352 seronegative cohort members. Every donor gave a peripheral blood sample, and the peripheral blood mononuclear cells from that sample were used for TCR beta sequencing. The Qiagen DNeasy Blood Extraction Kit was used to extract genomic DNA from the blood cell samples. About this clone: Its binding antigen is unknown. Base qualities are missing; no much larger clone stands one base away.

General findings and caveats noted by the study authors: Most TCR sequences were seen in very few donors, while some public TCRs were found in many individuals. In a later genetic analysis, a missense DCLRE1C variant was associated with V-gene and J-gene trimming of TCR beta chains, and the association was replicated in an independent cohort. The presence/absence analyses assumed that sequencing depth was roughly uniform across donors, and that assumption may not be true. The cohort was sequenced for TCR beta chains only, and without alpha or paired-chain data the features that could be detected were limited. About 17 rarely observed V segments, including chromosome 9 orphons, were excluded from the earlier analysis of several hundred of the donors because counts were too low. In both the original and validation cohorts, the classifier was reported to diagnose cytomegalovirus status with high specificity and sensitivity. A cluster of highly shared sequence variants was judged likely to be a technical artifact of the sequencing pipeline. Correlated functional status among segregating V segments might reflect linkage disequilibrium, but an unknown experimental factor could not be ruled out. When HLA alleles, especially DR and DQ, strongly co-occurred, TCR associations were difficult to assign to individual alleles. In the study, approximately 150 TCR beta chains were listed as associated with cytomegalovirus. According to a later analysis, parvovirus B19, influenza, CMV and Epstein-Barr virus appeared linked to several top co-occurrence clusters. A further reported finding was that TCR beta sequences accurately predicted the HLA-A and HLA-B alleles for most subjects in the first cohort. Three of the identified cytomegalovirus-associated TCR beta chains were confirmed in vitro to be specific for cytomegalovirus antigens. In a later analysis, HLA-associated TCR beta chains showed more clonal expansion and lower generation probabilities than non-associated chains that were equally common. The authors suggested that the approach could potentially be extended to other disease states and immunological phenotypes. In a later analysis, most CMV-associated TCR beta chains were found to appear HLA-restricted, with HLA associations seemingly driven largely by CMV exposure. A later analysis associated about 17,000 TCR beta sequences with specific HLA alleles at a false discovery rate of 0.05. Because HLA typing was missing for some donors at each locus, association tests included only the typed subset. According to a later analysis, TCR association rates differed among HLA loci, with DRB1 alleles showing the most associated TCRs and HLA-C alleles showing the fewest. The 87-base-pair reads could not distinguish some IMGT-functional V segments, including TRBV6-2 and TRBV6-3, so those segments were excluded. For the cohort, immune exposure information was limited to CMV serostatus. Compared with the 666-donor mean, donors in an Asian-associated ancestry cluster had fewer N-insertions in productive TCRs, according to a later genetic analysis. Broadly in line with IMGT annotations, most TCR beta V segments showed up in productive rearrangements about 87% or about 30% of the time in an earlier analysis of 587 of the donors.

For CDR1 and CDR2, the germline V gene (reference sequence) lists SGHKS and YYEKEE. The trim is 1 base for V and 4 bases for J, with a gap of 14 bases between the germline ends. The CDR3 has 15 amino acids, counting the end cysteine and phenylalanine. The DNA shown is the 45-base CDR3, in frame from base 1. The library came from the immunoSEQ multiplex PCR assay. For the multiplex PCR, a mixture combining 60 forward primers for TCR Vbeta segments and 13 reverse primers for TCR Jbeta segments was used. Amplification of the CDR3 region of rearranged TCR beta genes was performed with a multiplex PCR assay on genomic DNA. Amplified TCR beta libraries were sequenced as 87-base-pair reads on the Illumina HiSeq System. The published analysis was carried out like this. A later analysis tallied tens of millions of unique TCR beta chains across the 666 repertoires, and approximately 9.9 million of those chains were shared by two or more donors. A nearest-neighbor algorithm error-corrected the raw reads and collapsed the reads into unique sequences, merging closely related sequences to remove PCR and sequencing errors. Alignment of CDR3 sequences to IMGT reference sequences was used to assign V, D and J gene segments. For a sequence to be retained, a match of at least six nucleotides was required to both a V gene segment and a J gene segment. A rearrangement counted as productive if the CDR3 had no stop codons and remained in frame with V and J, and every other rearrangement counted as non-productive. CDR3 was defined according to IMGT convention as the region running from the second conserved V-encoded cysteine to the conserved J-encoded phenylalanine. Sequences without an unambiguous match to a single V gene segment were excluded from the earlier analysis of about 600 of the donors. An earlier analysis of 587 of the donors classified V segments as functional when productive rearrangements were above 56.7% and as segregating when the standard deviation between donors was above 5%. A statistical classification framework was built to diagnose cytomegalovirus status from the catalog of TCR beta chain sequences. In a later analysis, V and J genes were assigned by comparing TCR nucleotide sequences against IMGT/GENE-DB human TR gene sequences. The TCRdist pipeline was used in a later analysis to assign CDR3 sequences and most-parsimonious VDJ recombination scenarios. A later analysis defined each TCR beta chain by its CDR3 amino acid sequence plus V-gene family, and excluded reads lacking a unique V-gene family. To address suspected cross-contamination and a sequencing artifact, a later analysis removed a few hundred highly shared, low-generation-probability nucleotide sequences. A later analysis calculated a clonal expansion index for each public chain from normalized within-repertoire ranks of inferred template counts. In a later analysis, generation probabilities were computed using a VDJ recombination model fitted to out-of-frame rearrangements, and the results were checked against IGoR. Hypergeometric tests were used in a later analysis to score TCR-TCR, TCR-HLA and TCR-CMV co-occurrence, with a repertoire-size bias correction applied to the TCR pairs. In a later analysis, false discovery rates were estimated by permuting HLA or CMV assignments 20 times. In a later analysis, co-occurring TCRs were grouped with DBSCAN, and TCRdist sequence similarity was added when clustering was performed within HLA-allele-positive subsets. Repertoires with fewer than 30,000 or more than 120,000 public chains were left out of co-occurrence clustering, as were about 5 repertoires with anomalous nucleotide sharing. This immuneACCESS table, as held by TCRdb, lists in-frame sequences with V and J called but not all clones. Of the missing ones, under half trace to an unresolved V gene in checked studies; the others have no known cause. V and J calls and clone size are those listed in that table; D and trimming were worked out from the DNA. The sample profile shows about 160,000 clones; approximately 75% of them were found once. Approximately 2.1% of the sample is taken by the ten largest.

The source is a woman aged 18-30 years in good health and CMV-seronegative. Material for sequencing was PBMCs. The chain is made from TRBV5-5 and TRBJ2-5; 5 matching bases give a weak D call of TRBD2. The nucleotides are TGTGCCAGCAGCTTGAGCGGACTCGGGCGAGAGACCCAGTACTTC. This codes for CASSLSGLGRETQYF. The entire variable domain, with the stretches around the CDR3 drawn from the reference TRBV5-5 and TRBJ2-5 proteins, is DAGVTQSPTHLIKTRGQQVTLRCSPISGHKSVSWYQQVLGQGPQFIFQYYEKEERGRGNFPDRFSARQFPNYSSELNVNALLLGDSALYLCASSLSGLGRETQYFGPGTRLLVL.